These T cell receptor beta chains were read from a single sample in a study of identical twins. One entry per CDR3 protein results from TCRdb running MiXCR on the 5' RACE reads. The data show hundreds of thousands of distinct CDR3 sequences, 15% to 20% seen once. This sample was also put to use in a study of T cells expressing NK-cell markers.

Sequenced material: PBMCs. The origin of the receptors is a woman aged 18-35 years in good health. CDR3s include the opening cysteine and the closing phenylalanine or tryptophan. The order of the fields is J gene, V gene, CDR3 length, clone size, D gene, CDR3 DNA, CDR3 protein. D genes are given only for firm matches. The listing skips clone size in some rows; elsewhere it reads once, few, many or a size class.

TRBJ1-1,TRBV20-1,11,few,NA,TGCAGTGCTATGGCAAACACTGAAGCTTTCTTT,CSAMANTEAFF
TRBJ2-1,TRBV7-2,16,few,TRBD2,TGTGCCAGCAGCCACGCTAGCGGGAGGTCCTACAATGAGCAGTTCTTC,CASSHASGRSYNEQFF
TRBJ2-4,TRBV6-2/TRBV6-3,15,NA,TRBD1,TGTGCCAGCAGTTGGGCCGGGACAGCGAAAAACATTCAGTACTTC,CASSWAGTAKNIQYF
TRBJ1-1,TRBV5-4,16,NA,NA,TGTGCCAGCAGCGCCCCGATGGGCAGCCTGAACACTGAAGCTTTCTTT,CASSAPMGSLNTEAFF
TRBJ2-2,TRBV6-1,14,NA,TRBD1,TGTGCCAGCAGTGTGGGACAGGTTACCGGGGAGCTGTTTTTT,CASSVGQVTGELFF
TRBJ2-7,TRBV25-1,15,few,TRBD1,TGTGCCAGCAGTGCCCGGGCAGGGGGTTTCGACGAGCAGTACTTC,CASSARAGGFDEQYF
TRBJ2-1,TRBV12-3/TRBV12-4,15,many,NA,TGTGCCAGCAGTTTGGCGGGCGTGGGGCTCAATGAGCAGTTCTTC,CASSLAGVGLNEQFF
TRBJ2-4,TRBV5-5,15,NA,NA,TGTGCCAGCAGCCGGACACCGCTAGCCAAAAACATTCAGTACTTC,CASSRTPLAKNIQYF
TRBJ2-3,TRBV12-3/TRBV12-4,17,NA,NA,TGTGCCAGCAGTTTAACCCGGGAGTCAACTAGCACAGATACGCAGTATTTT,CASSLTRESTSTDTQYF
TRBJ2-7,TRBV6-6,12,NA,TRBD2,TGTGCCAGCAGTTACGGGGGGGAAGAGCAGTACTTC,CASSYGGEEQYF
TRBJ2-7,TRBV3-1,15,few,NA,TGTGCCAGCAGCCAAGATAAACTCGATAACTACGAGCAGTACTTC,CASSQDKLDNYEQYF
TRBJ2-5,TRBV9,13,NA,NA,TGTGCCAGCAGCGTAGATGCGCGAGAGACCCAGCACTTC,CASSVDARETQHF
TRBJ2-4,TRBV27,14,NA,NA,TGTGCCAGCAGTTTACTTGGGGCCAAAAACATTCAGTACTTC,CASSLLGAKNIQYF
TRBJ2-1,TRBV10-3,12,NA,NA,TGTGCCATCAGCCCTAGGGAGAGGGAGCAGTTCTTC,CAISPREREQFF
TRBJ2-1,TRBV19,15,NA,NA,TGTGCCAGTAGTCGGGCTAGCTTTTCCTACAATGAGCAGTTCTTC,CASSRASFSYNEQFF
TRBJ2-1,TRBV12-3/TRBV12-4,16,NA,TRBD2,TGTGCCAGCAGTATAACTAGCGGGAGTAGGATTCATGAGCAGTTCTTC,CASSITSGSRIHEQFF
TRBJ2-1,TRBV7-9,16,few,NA,TGTGCCAGCAGCTTAGGAGCGGGCACGGGGTACAATGAGCAGTTCTTC,CASSLGAGTGYNEQFF
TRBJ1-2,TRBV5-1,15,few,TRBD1,TGCGCCAGCAGCTTAGAAGGACAGGGGGCTTTTGGCTACACCTTC,CASSLEGQGAFGYTF
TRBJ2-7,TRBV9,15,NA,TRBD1,TGTGCCAGCAGCGAGAGGGACAGGGGGCTCGACGAGCAGTACTTC,CASSERDRGLDEQYF
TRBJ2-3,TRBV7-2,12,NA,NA,TGTGCCAGCAGCTCCACCGGCTTCACGCAGTATTTT,CASSSTGFTQYF
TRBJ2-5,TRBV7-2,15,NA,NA,TGTGCCAGCAGCTCGAACAGGGTGTTAAGGGAGACCCAGTACTTC,CASSSNRVLRETQYF
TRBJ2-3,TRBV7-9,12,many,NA,TGTGCCAGCGGGCCGAGCACAGATACGCAGTATTTT,CASGPSTDTQYF
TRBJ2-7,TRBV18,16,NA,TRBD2,TGTGCCAGCTCACCTATGGGAGCGGGGACGTCCTACGAGCAGTACTTC,CASSPMGAGTSYEQYF
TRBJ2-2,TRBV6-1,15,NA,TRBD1,TGTGCCAGCAGACAAATGGACAGGCGCACCGGGGAGCTGTTTTTT,CASRQMDRRTGELFF
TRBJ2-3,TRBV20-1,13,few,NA,TGCAGTGCTCTGAGTAGCCCGGTGGATACGCAGTATTTT,CSALSSPVDTQYF
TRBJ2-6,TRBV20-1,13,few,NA,TGCAGTGCTACTTTCCGTGGGGCCAACGTCCTGACTTTC,CSATFRGANVLTF
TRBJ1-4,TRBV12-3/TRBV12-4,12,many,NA,TGTGCCAGCAGCCGGGTCGGTGAAAAACTGTTTTTT,CASSRVGEKLFF
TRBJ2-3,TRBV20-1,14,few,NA,TGCAGTGCTAGAGTTGGGGGATCCACAGATACGCAGTATTTT,CSARVGGSTDTQYF
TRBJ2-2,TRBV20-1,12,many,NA,TGCAGTGCTAGAACGGACACCGGGGAGCTGTTTTTT,CSARTDTGELFF
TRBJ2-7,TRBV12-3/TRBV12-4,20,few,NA,TGTGCCAGCACCACTTCTAGAAAGGGTCTGCTGCGGGGATTCTCCTACGAGCAGTACTTC,CASTTSRKGLLRGFSYEQYF
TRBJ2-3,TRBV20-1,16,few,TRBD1,TGCAGTGCGAGGCCCCTCAGGGGGCGGGTCACAGATACGCAGTATTTT,CSARPLRGRVTDTQYF
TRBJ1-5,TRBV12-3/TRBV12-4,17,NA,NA,TGTGCCATCATCCATGGGGGACTCCGAGGGGGCAATCAGCCCCAGCATTTT,CAIIHGGLRGGNQPQHF
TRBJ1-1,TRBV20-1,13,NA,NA,TGCAGTGCCGCCCCGTGGGCCGACGGGCGTGCTTTCTTT,CSAAPWADGRAFF
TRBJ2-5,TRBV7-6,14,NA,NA,TGTGCCAGCAGCTTAGACAGACGGTCAGAGACCCAGTACTTC,CASSLDRRSETQYF
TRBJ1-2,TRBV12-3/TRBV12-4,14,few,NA,TGTGCCAGCAGTAACGGTGGAGGCTCGGGAGGCTACACCTTC,CASSNGGGSGGYTF
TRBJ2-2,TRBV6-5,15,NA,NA,TGTGCCAGCAGTTACGGTCAGCGAAACACCGGGGAGCTGTTTTTT,CASSYGQRNTGELFF
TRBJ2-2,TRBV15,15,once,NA,TGTGCCACCAGCAGAGCGAACGGTAACACCGGGGAGCTGTTTTTT,CATSRANGNTGELFF
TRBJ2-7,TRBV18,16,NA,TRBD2,TGTGCCAGCTCACTTTTGGGACTAGCCGTCTCCTACGAGCAGTACTTC,CASSLLGLAVSYEQYF
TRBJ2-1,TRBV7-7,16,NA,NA,TGTGCTAGCAGCCCCCGAGGCGGGGTGCCCTACAATGAGCAGTTCTTC,CASSPRGGVPYNEQFF